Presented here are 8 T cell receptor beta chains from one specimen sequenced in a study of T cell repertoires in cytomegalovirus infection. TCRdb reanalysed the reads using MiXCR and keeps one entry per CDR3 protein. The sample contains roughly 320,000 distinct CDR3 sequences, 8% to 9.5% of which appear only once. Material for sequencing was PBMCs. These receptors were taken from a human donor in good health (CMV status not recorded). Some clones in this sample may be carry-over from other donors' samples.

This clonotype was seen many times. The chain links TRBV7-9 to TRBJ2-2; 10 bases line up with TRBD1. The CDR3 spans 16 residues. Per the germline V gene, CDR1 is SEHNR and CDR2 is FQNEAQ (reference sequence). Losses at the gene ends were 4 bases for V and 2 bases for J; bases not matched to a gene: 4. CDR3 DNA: TGTGCCAGCAGCTCCGGGACAGGGGTCAACACCGGGGAGCTGTTTTTT. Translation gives CASSSGTGVNTGELFF.

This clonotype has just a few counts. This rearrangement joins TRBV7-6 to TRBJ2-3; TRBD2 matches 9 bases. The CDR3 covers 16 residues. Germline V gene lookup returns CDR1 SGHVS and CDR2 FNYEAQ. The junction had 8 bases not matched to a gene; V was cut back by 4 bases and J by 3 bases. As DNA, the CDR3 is TGTGCCAGCAGCTCAGTGGGACTAGCCGGAACAGATACGCAGTATTTT. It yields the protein CASSSVGLAGTDTQYF.

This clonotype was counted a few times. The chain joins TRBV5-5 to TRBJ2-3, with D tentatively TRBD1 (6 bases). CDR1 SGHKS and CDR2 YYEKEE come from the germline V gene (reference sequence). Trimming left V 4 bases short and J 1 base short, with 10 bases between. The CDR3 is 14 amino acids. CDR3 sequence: CASSPGHRTDTQYF. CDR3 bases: TGTGCCAGCAGCCCGGGACACCGCACAGATACGCAGTATTTT.

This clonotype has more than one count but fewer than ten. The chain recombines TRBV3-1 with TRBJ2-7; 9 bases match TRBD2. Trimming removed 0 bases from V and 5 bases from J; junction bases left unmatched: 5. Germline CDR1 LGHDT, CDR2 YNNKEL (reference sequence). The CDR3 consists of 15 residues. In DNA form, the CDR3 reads TGTGCCAGCAGCCAAGATAGCGGGAGAAGAAACGAGCAGTACTTC. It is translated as CASSQDSGRRNEQYF.

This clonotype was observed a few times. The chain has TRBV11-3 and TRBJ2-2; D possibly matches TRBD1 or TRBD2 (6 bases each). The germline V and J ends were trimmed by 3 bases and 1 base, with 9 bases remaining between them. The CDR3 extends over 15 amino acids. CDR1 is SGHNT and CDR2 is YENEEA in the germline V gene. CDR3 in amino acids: CASSFEGGNTGELFF. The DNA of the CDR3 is TGTGCCAGCAGCTTTGAGGGGGGGAACACCGGGGAGCTGTTTTTT.

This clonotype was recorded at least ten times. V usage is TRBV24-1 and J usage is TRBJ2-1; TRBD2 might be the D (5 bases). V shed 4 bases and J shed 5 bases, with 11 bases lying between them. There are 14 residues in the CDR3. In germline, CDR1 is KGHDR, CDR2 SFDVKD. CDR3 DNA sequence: TGTGCCACCAGTGACCTGAAGCGGAACAATGAGCAGTTCTTC. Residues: CATSDLKRNNEQFF.

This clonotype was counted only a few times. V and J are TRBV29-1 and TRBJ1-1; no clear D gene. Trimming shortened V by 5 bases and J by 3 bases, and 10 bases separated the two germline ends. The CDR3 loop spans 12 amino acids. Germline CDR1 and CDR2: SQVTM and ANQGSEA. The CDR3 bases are TGCAGCGTTTGGAGCGCGGACACTGAAGCTTTCTTT. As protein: CSVWSADTEAFF. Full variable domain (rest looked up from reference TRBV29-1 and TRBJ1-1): SAVISQKPSRDICQRGTSLTIQCQVDSQVTMMFWYRQQPGQSLTLIATANQGSEATYESGFVIDKFPISRPNLTFSTLTVSNMSPEDSSIYLCSVWSADTEAFFGQGTRLTVV.

The CDR3 DNA is TGTGCCAGCAGCTTGGGACTAGCGGGAGTACGGGAGCAGTTCTTC. Its protein is CASSLGLAGVREQFF. This chain connects TRBV5-5 to TRBJ2-1; 12 nucleotides line up with TRBD2. Germline CDR1 SGHKS, CDR2 YYEKEE (reference sequence). V gave up 0 bases and J gave up 10 bases; unmatched junction bases: 5. CDR3 length: 15 residues.